This TCR beta chain was documented in a study of cytotoxic CD8 clonotypes in ibrutinib-treated CLL. Across the whole study: Once patients had received a median 12 months of treatment, range 6 to 36, response samples were obtained. The average sample held approximately 260,000 productive templates and tens of thousands of productive rearrangements.

This clone was seen only a few times. TCRdb keeps only in-frame clones here, not all; method: immunoSEQ multiplex PCR. Of about 140,000 clones in the sample, around 84% were seen once. Germline assignment: CDR1 ENHRY and CDR2 SYGVKD. The length of the CDR3 is 13 residues. J lost 5 bases, V lost 7 bases, and 4 bases had no gene match. Source: PBMCs, taken after 36 months of ibrutinib treatment. The rearrangement links TRBV10-3 to TRBJ1-1; 10 nucleotides agree with TRBD1. The TCR sequence derives from a human donor with chronic lymphocytic leukemia. In nucleotides, the CDR3 is TGTGCCATCACCCCGGACAGGGGGACTGAAGCTTTCTTT. Protein: CAITPDRGTEAFF.